This T cell receptor (beta chain) comes out of a study of T cells in Graves' hyperthyroidism and ophthalmopathy (dated by TCRdb to between 2019 and 2020). A note on the overall study: Peripheral blood samples were taken at the time of initial diagnosis, prior to any treatment. Following sampling, methimazole starting at 30 mg daily was given to hyperthyroidism patients, and high-dose intravenous methylprednisolone was given to ophthalmopathy patients. For training and testing, the 110 or so patients in the discovery cohort were randomly divided in a 7:3 ratio. In addition, the study compared T-cell repertoires in thyroid tissue and in blood from over 5 Graves' hyperthyroidism patients. Prospective prediction of ophthalmopathy was tested in an independent validation cohort consisting of fewer than 20 hyperthyroidism patients and around 17 patients who later progressed to ophthalmopathy. The paper reports TCR Vbeta CDR3 sequencing of 140 or so peripheral blood samples: over 40 ophthalmopathy, fewer than 85 hyperthyroidism and around 17 progressor patients. To identify distinguishing TCR V-J signatures, a discovery cohort of around 100 patients was used, comprising 40 to 45 with Graves' ophthalmopathy and 57 with stable Graves' hyperthyroidism.

The CDR3, from cysteine to phenylalanine, totals 16 residues. CDR3 DNA only is kept here, 48 bases in frame from base 1. V is clipped by 1 base and J by 0 bases, and the sequence between their germline boundaries is 10 bases long. CDR1 and CDR2 (SGHAT, FQDESV) derive from the germline V gene (reference sequence). Stable Graves' hyperthyroidism was defined as no progression to ophthalmopathy during 18 months of follow-up. Hyperthyroidism patients were aged 18 to 65 years and newly diagnosed, with disease duration of less than 2 months. Any patient with an uncontrolled infection, another autoimmune disease, pregnancy or lactation was excluded. Clinical symptoms, serum thyroxine and TRAb, thyroid ultrasound, and orbital computed tomography formed the basis for the diagnoses. Ficoll-Paque density gradient centrifugation was used to isolate PBMCs from about 9.4 ml of fresh peripheral blood. Total RNA was extracted with Trizol reagent, and quality was checked on an Agilent 2100 Bioanalyzer.

TCR beta CDR3 regions were amplified from RNA transcripts. A first-round RT-PCR of the TCR CDR3 used the HTBI primer set with the Qiagen OneStep RT-PCR kit. The libraries were constructed in a second round of multiplex PCR and then size-selected and purified. Sequencing of the libraries was done on an Illumina HiSeq2000 using paired-end 100 bp reads. As for the original processing: SOAPnuke was used to process the raw data, removing reads that contained adapters or uncalled bases, had a mean Phred below 15, or lacked an exact match to the constant primer or identifier. High-quality paired reads were merged using COPE v1.2.5, and each unique nucleotide sequence was defined as a clonotype. MiTCR v1.1 was used to align clonotypes to the IMGT TRBV, TRBD and TRBJ reference segments. The analysis included only V-J combinations with a frequency above 0.0001, which together covered 99% to 99.2% of the repertoires. A TCS score was defined as the ratio between F50 (clonal expansion) and ExV (chaos), using BLOSUM62-based TCRdist between CDR3 peptides within each V-J. Welch's t-statistics and random forest reduced some 510 V-J features to roughly 13, which were used in a naive Bayes classifier (R e1071). TCRdb trimmed public reads at Q25 via fastp, called clones via MiXCR and kept in-frame beta chains. Each entry merges the rows of one CDR3 protein and shows their most common DNA and genes. TCRdb, not the original authors, processed these V and J calls. The sample contains 650,000 to 700,000 distinct CDR3 sequences, approximately 15% of them found a single time. Around 15% of the sample rests with the top ten.

Remarks on this clonotype: No antigen is known for it. The sample holds no much larger clone one base away, and base qualities are not on file.

The paper's findings and limits, for the study overall: Blood samples also contained most of the expanded thyroid clonotypes (frequency above 0.001), which suggests that blood repertoires may reflect thyroid immune responses. Sample size was not statistically predetermined, and blinding of investigators to group allocation was not performed. In validation, the model predicted progression to ophthalmopathy with over 65% sensitivity and 72.22% specificity, a median of 6.5 months before onset. In cross-validation, a model built on a 13 V-J signature told ophthalmopathy apart from stable hyperthyroidism with 87.88% sensitivity and roughly 83% specificity, and in testing the same model reached 80%/75%.

The receptor was isolated from a man in his forties or fifties with Graves' hyperthyroidism. The sample taken for sequencing was blood. The sequence is built from TRBV11-1 and TRBJ2-1; no D segment can be confidently identified. The nucleotide sequence reads TGTGCCAGCAGCTTAGGTCGTGGATACTCCTACAATGAGCAGTTCTTC. Its protein is CASSLGRGYSYNEQFF. With the portions outside the CDR3 filled from the reference TRBV11-1 and TRBJ2-1 genes, the complete variable region becomes EAEVAQSPRYKITEKSQAVAFWCDPISGHATLYWYRQILGQGPELLVQFQDESVVDDSQLPKDRFSAERLKGVDSTLKIQPAELGDSAMYLCASSLGRGYSYNEQFFGPGTRLTVL.